This T cell receptor (beta chain) was found in a study of T cells in Graves' hyperthyroidism and ophthalmopathy. This clonotype occurred many times. Diagnosis rested on symptoms, serum thyroxine and TRAb, thyroid ultrasound, and orbital computed tomography. It was RNA transcripts that yielded the amplified TCR beta CDR3 regions. The HTBI primer set was used in a first-round RT-PCR of the TCR CDR3. TCRdb called the multiplex PCR reads again in MiXCR, with one record for every CDR3 protein. The table shows roughly 420,000 distinct CDR3 sequences, with 15% to 17% occurring only once. Trimming cost V 0 bases and J 6 bases; bases outside gene matches: 6. The CDR3 loop spans 15 amino acids. Germline CDR1 is DFQATT and CDR2 is SNEGSKA (reference sequence).

This clonotype was sampled from a woman aged 18-29 years with Graves' hyperthyroidism. The chain has TRBV20-1 and TRBJ2-4; 9 positions match TRBD2. Sequencing was done on a sample of blood. This CDR3 reads CSARDLAGELNIQYF. The CDR3 DNA reads TGCAGTGCTAGAGACTTAGCGGGAGAATTAAACATTCAGTACTTC.